These 28 T cell receptor beta chains share one sample of origin, sequenced in a study of Ad26.COV2.S vaccination and SARS-CoV-2 variants. Treatment described: roughly 18 received Ad26.COV2.S at low or high dose, single or two shots; roughly five received placebo; per-sample allocation not given. Collection of samples fell on day 63 after the first vaccine or placebo injection. Data came from immunoSEQ multiplex PCR; TCRdb stores just in-frame clones and leaves some out. Among hundreds of thousands of clones listed, approximately 90% were seen once. The input for sequencing was peripheral blood, taken in a trial of Ad26.COV2.S vaccine versus placebo. The receptors were sampled from a person aged 18 to 59 who received the Ad26.COV2.S COVID-19 vaccine or a placebo.

The chain uses TRBV21-1 and TRBJ2-7; no DNA check was done on the table's D call, TRBD1. TRBV21-1 corresponds to a pseudogene. The CDR3 length is 14 residues. The CDR3 sequence: CASHQGCPSYEQYF. CDR3 nucleotides: TGTGCCAGCCATCAGGGGTGCCCTTCCTACGAGCAGTACTTC.

The chain recombines TRBV7-9 with TRBJ2-7; 8 nucleotides line up with TRBD1. Germline CDR1 and CDR2: SEHNR and FQNEAQ (reference sequence). J gave up 1 base and V 4 bases, and 3 bases lay outside the gene matches. The CDR3 length is 14 residues. The CDR3 DNA reads TGTGCCAGCAGCTCAACAGGGGGTTCCTACGAGCAGTACTTC. Translation gives CASSSTGGSYEQYF.

As for this clone: The sample contains more than one DNA sequence encoding this CDR3. The chain uses TRBV18 and TRBJ1-5; D perhaps matches TRBD1 (5 bases). CDR1 and CDR2 from the germline V gene are KGHSH and LQKENI. The CDR3 runs 14 residues. Trimming pared 2 bases from V and 4 bases from J, leaving 9 bases between. DNA of the CDR3: TGTGCCAGCTCACCAGGGGACGGGAATCAGCCCCAGCATTTT. It encodes CASSPGDGNQPQHF. Supplemented by reference TRBV18 and TRBJ1-5, the full variable domain reads NAGVMQNPRHLVRRRGQEARLRCSPMKGHSHVYWYRQLPEEGLKFMVYLQKENIIDESGMPKERFSAEFPKEGPSILRIQQVVRGDSAAYFCASSPGDGNQPQHFGDGTRLSIL.

The chain links TRBV2 to TRBJ2-3, with no clear D. The CDR3 spans 11 residues. Germline V gives CDR1 SNHLY, CDR2 FYNNEI. Trimming cost V 8 bases and J 6 bases, with 9 bases left between them. CDR3 coding DNA: TGTGCCAGCGTCCAGGAGGATACGCAGTATTTT. Its protein is CASVQEDTQYF.

This clone was recorded only once. The V gene is TRBV27, the J gene TRBJ2-3; TRBD2 aligns across 13 bases. This CDR3 is built from 17 residues. In germline, CDR1 is MNHEY, CDR2 SMNVEV (reference sequence). V was clipped by 5 bases and J by 3 bases; unmatched bases: 8. CDR3 coding DNA: TGTGCCAGCAGTCCCATCGGACTAGCGGGAGAAACAGATACGCAGTATTTT. Protein product: CASSPIGLAGETDTQYF.

This chain links TRBV3-1 (or the pseudogene TRBV3-2) with TRBJ2-1; TRBD2 might be the D (6 bases). CDR3 length: 15 residues. V was pared by 4 bases and J by 0 bases, with 10 bases between. Germline CDR1 is LGHDT and CDR2 is YNNKEL (reference sequence). CDR3 sequence reads: CASSPRDFSYNEQFF. The DNA for the CDR3 is TGTGCCAGCAGCCCGCGGGACTTCTCCTACAATGAGCAGTTCTTC.

V gene TRBV2 combines with J gene TRBJ2-7, with D perhaps given as TRBD1 or TRBD2 (5 bases each). Trimming took off 9 bases at V and 7 bases at J, with 22 bases between the two ends. Per germline, CDR1 SNHLY and CDR2 FYNNEI. The CDR3 totals 14 residues. This CDR3 reads CARGVGQGVGEQYF. The CDR3 DNA is TGTGCCAGGGGAGTTGGGCAGGGCGTAGGTGAGCAGTACTTC.

V usage is TRBV5-4 and J usage is TRBJ2-2, with TRBD1 matching over 8 bases. CDR1 is SGHNT and CDR2 is YYREEE in the germline V gene (reference sequence). V trimming: 4 bases; J trimming: 2 bases; junction bases outside the gene matches: 10. This CDR3 contains 17 residues. This CDR3 is CASSPRTGGSNTGELFF. The CDR3 DNA reads as TGTGCCAGCAGCCCTCGCACAGGGGGATCCAACACCGGGGAGCTGTTTTTT.

The gene calls are TRBV18 and TRBJ1-1; unclear D gene. Between the trimmed V and J ends, which lost 3 bases and 3 bases, there was a span of 14 bases. Per germline, CDR1 KGHSH and CDR2 LQKENI. This CDR3 contains 15 residues. As DNA, the CDR3 is TGTGCCAGCTCACCCTCGATGGGGAGCGACACTGAAGCTTTCTTT. It encodes CASSPSMGSDTEAFF.

The V call is TRBV7-2, the J call TRBJ2-1, with 8 bases aligning to TRBD2. V lost 3 bases and J lost 10; bases outside the gene matches: 5. The CDR3 extends over 13 amino acids. Germline lookup yields CDR1 SGHTA and CDR2 FQGNSA. As DNA, the CDR3 is TGTGCCAGCAGCTTGGGGACTAGTCAGGAGCAGTTCTTC. It codes for CASSLGTSQEQFF.

The CDR3 is CASSSGSEQYF. The CDR3 region has the DNA TGTGCCAGCTCATCGGGGTCCGAGCAGTACTTC. The chain joins TRBV18 to TRBJ2-7; possible D gene TRBD2, 5 bases. CDR3 size: 11 residues. Per the germline V gene, CDR1 is KGHSH and CDR2 is LQKENI. Trimming left V 5 bases short and J 6 bases short, with 8 bases between.

The chain carries TRBV3-1 (or the pseudogene TRBV3-2) and TRBJ1-5; the D is unclear. The CDR3 is made up of 14 amino acids. Trimming left V 0 bases short and J 2 bases short, with 5 bases between. Germline V gene data show CDR1 as LGHDT and CDR2 as YNNKEL (reference sequence). This CDR3 reads CASSQDSGNQPQHF. DNA of the CDR3: TGTGCCAGCAGCCAAGACAGCGGCAATCAGCCCCAGCATTTT.

This chain joins TRBV28 and TRBJ2-2; 9 bases map to TRBD1. CDR1 and CDR2 (germline): MDHEN, SYDVKM. V shed 3 bases and J 3 bases; nucleotides not matched to a gene: 5. This CDR3 contains 16 residues. CDR3 protein: CASSFRDREDTGELFF. The CDR3 DNA reads TGTGCCAGCAGTTTTAGGGACAGGGAGGACACCGGGGAGCTGTTTTTT.

The V call is TRBV19, the J call TRBJ1-3, with D perhaps TRBD1 (6 bases). Per germline, CDR1 LNHDA and CDR2 SQIVND (reference sequence). The ends were cut back, 3 bases at V and 2 bases at J, with 20 bases in the middle. The CDR3 runs to 18 residues. The CDR3 DNA reads TGTGCCAGTAGTATTGGGGACACTGCTTACTTAGCTGGAAACACCATATATTTT. Its translation is CASSIGDTAYLAGNTIYF.

The CDR3 DNA is TGTGCCAGCAGTTACTCCGCTAGCGGAGGGTACGAGCAGTACTTC. Translated, it gives CASSYSASGGYEQYF. The rearrangement uses TRBV6-5 and TRBJ2-7; 7 nucleotides match TRBD2. Germline trimming cut 0 bases from V and 4 bases from J; bases unmatched to any gene: 6. The CDR3 runs to 15 residues. Germline values: CDR1 MNHEY, CDR2 SVGAGI.

In the case of this clone: One junction end disagrees with the germline gene, perhaps due to a read error. V is TRBV5-1 and J is TRBJ2-7, with D unclear. The CDR3 contains 14 residues. Germline V gene data show CDR1 as SGHRS and CDR2 as YFSETQ. The CDR3 sequence: CASSLGAATYEQYF. CDR3 nucleotide sequence: TGCGCCAGCAGTTTGGGCGCAGCTACCTACGAGCAGTACTTC. Combining the CDR3 with reference TRBV5-1 and TRBJ2-7 gives the whole variable domain KAGVTQTPRYLIKTRGQQVTLSCSPISGHRSVSWYQQTPGQGLQFLFEYFSETQRNKGNFPGRFSGRQFSNSRSEMNVSTLELGDSALYLCASSLGAATYEQYFGPGTRLTVT.

The genes are TRBV6-2 or TRBV6-3 and TRBJ1-4; TRBD1 might be the D (6 bases). V was clipped by 2 bases and J by 5 bases, with 9 bases between them. CDR3 length: 14 residues. Germline lookup yields CDR1 MNHEY and CDR2 SVGEGT. The CDR3 loop is CASSYGQRNEKLFF. The CDR3 region has the DNA TGTGCCAGCAGTTACGGACAGAGAAATGAAAAACTGTTTTTT.

This chain uses TRBV7-9 with TRBJ1-2; D is undetermined. Looked up from germline, CDR1 is SEHNR and CDR2 is FQNEAQ (reference sequence). The CDR3 spans 13 residues. Trimming left V 3 bases short and J 2 bases short, with 7 bases between. CDR3 region: CASSLQHNYGYTF. The CDR3 DNA follows: TGTGCCAGCAGCTTGCAGCACAACTATGGCTACACCTTC.

As for this clone: Other DNA sequences in this specimen translate into the identical CDR3. The chain links TRBV27 to TRBJ2-2; the D is unclear. Trimming removed 1 base from V and 6 bases from J, with 3 bases in between. The germline gives CDR1 MNHEY, CDR2 SMNVEV (reference sequence). The CDR3 covers 12 residues. In DNA form, the CDR3 reads TGTGCCAGCAGTTTATTTGCCGGGGAGCTGTTTTTT. Encoded protein: CASSLFAGELFF.

The chain couples TRBV27 to TRBJ2-7; D perhaps matches TRBD1 (6 bases). CDR1 MNHEY and CDR2 SMNVEV come from the germline V gene (reference sequence). Trimming left V 2 bases short and J 2 bases short, with 7 bases between. This CDR3 is built from 13 residues. This CDR3 is CASSLNRAYEQYF. The CDR3 bases are TGTGCCAGCAGTTTAAACAGGGCCTACGAGCAGTACTTC.

The count of this clone is one. The gene calls are TRBV28 and TRBJ1-1; D is undetermined. The V gene lost 4 bases and the J gene lost 0 bases, with 9 bases spanning the gap. The germline V gene has CDR1 MDHEN and CDR2 SYDVKM. The CDR3 has 14 amino acids. The CDR3 is CASSYSVMNTEAFF. The CDR3 nucleotides are TGTGCCAGCAGTTACAGTGTCATGAACACTGAAGCTTTCTTT.

The chain has TRBV19 and TRBJ1-5, with no clear D. This CDR3 comprises 15 residues. Germline V gives CDR1 LNHDA, CDR2 SQIVND (reference sequence). The V and J ends lost 6 bases and 0 bases respectively, with 12 bases between them. Written as DNA, the CDR3 is TGTGCCAGTAGCCCACCGACAAATAGCAATCAGCCCCAGCATTTT. Translated, it gives CASSPPTNSNQPQHF.

The CDR3 protein is CASSLFGGQGEAFF. The CDR3 DNA follows: TGTGCCAGCAGTTTATTTGGGGGGCAAGGTGAAGCTTTCTTT. The chain uses TRBV27 and TRBJ1-1, with D maybe TRBD1 (6 bases). CDR1 and CDR2 from the germline V gene are MNHEY and SMNVEV (reference sequence). The V end was cut by 1 base, the J end by 7 bases, with 13 bases between. The CDR3 length is 14 residues.

V usage is TRBV4-3 and J usage is TRBJ1-1, with TRBD1 matching 8 bases. The CDR3 has 17 amino acids. Germline V gene lookup returns CDR1 LGHNA and CDR2 YSLEER. J was trimmed by 5 bases and V by 3 bases; bases with no gene match: 14. CDR3 bases: TGCGCCAGCAGCCAGAGTGGGACAGGTCGTTCGGGAACTGAAGCTTTCTTT. Translation: CASSQSGTGRSGTEAFF.

The chain combines TRBV4-1 with TRBJ2-3; D is unclear. Germline CDR1 and CDR2: MGHRA and YSYEKL. V was pared by 0 bases and J by 6 bases, with 10 bases between. The CDR3 totals 14 residues. CDR3 in DNA: TGCGCCAGCAGCCAAGAAAGGGCCGCGGATACGCAGTATTTT. Its translation is CASSQERAADTQYF.

V is TRBV11-2 and J is TRBJ1-2; D is unresolved. Trimming cost V 5 bases and J 2 bases, with 9 bases left between them. Germline V gives CDR1 SGHAT, CDR2 FQNNGV. CDR3 length: 13 residues. Written as DNA, the CDR3 is TGTGCCAGCAGCCCCGGCATAAACTATGGCTACACCTTC. Amino acid sequence: CASSPGINYGYTF.

A word on this clone: Other DNA sequences in this specimen translate into the identical CDR3. The chain employs TRBV12-3 or TRBV12-4 and TRBJ1-5; no definite D call. The CDR3 length is 13 residues. Trimming cost V 3 bases and J 5 bases, with 8 bases left between them. CDR3 residues: CASSLERYQPQHF. The CDR3 region has the DNA TGTGCCAGCAGTTTGGAGCGCTATCAGCCCCAGCATTTT.

The chain links TRBV19 to TRBJ2-2, with D perhaps matching TRBD1 (6 bases). The CDR3 runs to 12 residues. Germline values: CDR1 LNHDA, CDR2 SQIVND (reference sequence). The ends were cut back, 3 bases at V and 7 bases at J, with 6 bases in the middle. Here the CDR3 DNA reads TGTGCCAGTAGTATCAGGGGCGGGGAGCTGTTTTTT. This translates into CASSIRGGELFF.